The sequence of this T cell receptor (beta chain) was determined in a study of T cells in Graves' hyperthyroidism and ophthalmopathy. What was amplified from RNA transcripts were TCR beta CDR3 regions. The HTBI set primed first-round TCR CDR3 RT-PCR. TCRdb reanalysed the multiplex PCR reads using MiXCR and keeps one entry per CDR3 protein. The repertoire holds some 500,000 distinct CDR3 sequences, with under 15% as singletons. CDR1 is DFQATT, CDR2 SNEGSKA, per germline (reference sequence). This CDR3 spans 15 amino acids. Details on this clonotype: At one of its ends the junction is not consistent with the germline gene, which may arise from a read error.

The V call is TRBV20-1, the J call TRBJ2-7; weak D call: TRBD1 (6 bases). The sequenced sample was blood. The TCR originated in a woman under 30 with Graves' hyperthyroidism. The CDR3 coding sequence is TGCAGTGCTAGAGATCGAGGGGGTGTCTCCTACGAGCAATACTTC. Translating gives CSARDRGGVSYEQYF.